These 10 T cell receptor beta chains came from one sample sequenced in a study of blood T cell repertoires in COVID-19. Profiling relied on immunoSEQ multiplex PCR, and the TCRdb table lists in-frame clones only, not all of them. The sample lists over 60,000 clones, over 85% occurring once. Material: peripheral blood. The receptor source for this set is a human donor in a cohort sampled during active COVID-19.

The chain couples TRBV7-2 to TRBJ2-7; TRBD2 aligns across 11 bases. Germline V gives CDR1 SGHTA, CDR2 FQGNSA. With 4 bases clipped from V and 5 bases from J, the junction kept 7 bases outside the gene matches. CDR3 length: 15 residues. The CDR3 spells CASSSISGRGDEQYF. CDR3 bases: TGTGCCAGCAGCTCCATTAGCGGGAGGGGCGACGAGCAGTACTTC.

This clone showed up just a few times. The chain couples TRBV30 to TRBJ2-2; 7 positions agree with TRBD1. Per germline, CDR1 GTSNPN and CDR2 SVGIG (reference sequence). V lost 4 bases and J lost 3; bases outside the gene matches: 5. The CDR3 length is 14 residues. The CDR3 bases are TGTGCCTGGAAGGGGGCTCTCCACACCGGGGAGCTGTTTTTT. Translated, it gives CAWKGALHTGELFF.

J is TRBJ1-2 and V is TRBV19; 8 bases are shared with TRBD1. V trimming: 6 bases; J trimming: 12 bases; junction bases outside the gene matches: 12. CDR3 length equals 13 residues. In germline, CDR1 is LNHDA, CDR2 SQIVND (reference sequence). This chain's CDR3 is CASSHTGGPVDTF. CDR3 DNA sequence: TGTGCCAGTAGCCACACAGGGGGGCCCGTTGACACCTTC.

CDR3 nucleotide sequence: TGTGCCAGCAATGGACTAGCGGGGGGAGAGACCCAGTACTTC. The encoded protein is CASNGLAGGETQYF. This chain joins TRBV2 and TRBJ2-5, with 14 bases lining up with TRBD2. Germline CDR1 SNHLY, CDR2 FYNNEI. This CDR3 comprises 14 residues. V lost 7 bases and J lost 4; bases outside the gene matches: 2.

This clone was detected once. The CDR3 DNA sequence: TGTGCCAGTGGCGACTGGTCGAACACTGAAGCTTTCTTT. Translated, it gives CASGDWSNTEAFF. The gene calls are TRBV19 and TRBJ1-1, with D unclear. This CDR3 has 13 amino acids. V shed 8 bases and J shed 1 base, with 11 bases lying between them. Germline V gene data show CDR1 as LNHDA and CDR2 as SQIVND (reference sequence).

The genes are TRBV6-5 and TRBJ2-6, with 7 bases identical to TRBD1. The V and J ends lost 4 bases and 4 bases, in that order; junction bases with no gene match: 4. This CDR3 contains 15 residues. Germline CDR1 and CDR2: MNHEY and SVGAGI. The CDR3 here is CASSLQGSGANVLTF. CDR3 bases: TGTGCCAGCAGTTTACAGGGGTCCGGGGCCAACGTCCTGACTTTC.

The chain recombines TRBV5-4 with TRBJ2-5; D might be TRBD2 (6 bases). The CDR3 covers 14 residues. CDR1 and CDR2 from the germline V gene are SGHNT and YYREEE (reference sequence). Trimming pared 0 bases from V and 3 bases from J, leaving 9 bases between. DNA of the CDR3: TGTGCCAGCAGCTTGGCTAGCGTGGAAGAGACCCAGTACTTC. It yields the protein CASSLASVEETQYF. The full variable domain, in which reference TRBV5-4 and TRBJ2-5 provide the parts outside the CDR3, is ETGVTQSPTHLIKTRGQQVTLRCSSQSGHNTVSWYQQALGQGPQFIFQYYREEENGRGNFPPRFSGLQFPNYSSELNVNALELDDSALYLCASSLASVEETQYFGPGTRLLVL.

CDR3: CASGEEGNTDTQYF. The CDR3 DNA reads TGTGCCAGCGGTGAAGAGGGAAACACAGATACGCAGTATTTT. The chain combines TRBV9 with TRBJ2-3, with D possibly being TRBD2 (5 bases). The CDR3 is 14 amino acids. V was cut by 7 bases and J by 2 bases, with 14 bases left in between. CDR1 is SGDLS, CDR2 YYNGEE, per germline.

V and J are TRBV23-1 and TRBJ1-1; 9 positions agree with TRBD1. TRBV23-1 carries the ORF label, with uncertain function. After removal of 4 bases from V and 0 bases from J, the junction contained 6 bases not matched to a gene. This CDR3 has 16 amino acids. CDR3 residues: CASSLRDRAMNTEAFF. CDR3 nucleotides: TGCGCCAGCAGTCTGAGGGACAGGGCGATGAACACTGAAGCTTTCTTT.

The rearrangement links TRBV7-9 to TRBJ1-2; perhaps TRBD1 as D (6 bases). CDR1 SEHNR and CDR2 FQNEAQ come from the germline V gene (reference sequence). CDR3 length: 14 amino acids. V was clipped by 1 base and J by 7 bases, with 13 bases between them. The CDR3 region has the DNA TGTGCCAGCAGCTTAGTAGGGGGGGCGCGTGGCTACACCTTC. Translating it yields CASSLVGGARGYTF.